This is a list of T cell receptor beta chains from one sample in a study of blood T cells in healthy people across ages. TCRdb reprocessed the 5' RACE reads with MiXCR, giving one entry per CDR3 protein. The sample has about 1.1 million distinct CDR3 sequences, around two fifths seen once. Sequencing used blood. These TCRs come from a man younger than 35 in good health. Both conserved end residues are part of each CDR3. D genes are given only for firm matches. The size of a clone is reported for some rows only, either as once, few or many, or as a class for expanded clones.

>TRBV5-1|NA|NA|TRBJ2-3
TGCGCCAGCAGCTTTGGACAGTTCACAGATACGCAGTATTTT
CASSFGQFTDTQYF
>TRBV6-5|NA|few|TRBJ1-2
TGTGCCAGCAGTTACAAGGAGGACCCCCTCTATGGCTACACCTTC
CASSYKEDPLYGYTF
>TRBV11-2|TRBD2|NA|TRBJ2-7
TGTGCCAGCAGTTCCTCAGGGAGGGCCTACAATGAGCAGTACTTC
CASSSSGRAYNEQYF
>TRBV20-1|TRBD2|few|TRBJ2-7
TGCAGTGGGCGGATAGCGGGGGACTCCTACGAGCAGTACTTC
CSGRIAGDSYEQYF
>TRBV7-2|NA|few|TRBJ1-5
TGTGCCAGCAGCTTAGCTGCCGCTCAGCCCCAGCATTTT
CASSLAAAQPQHF
>TRBV6-2/TRBV6-3|NA|NA|TRBJ2-3
TGTGCCAGCAGTTACTCCCGGATAGTGGGTCTTCCTAGCACAGATACGCAGTATTTT
CASSYSRIVGLPSTDTQYF
>TRBV20-1|TRBD1|NA|TRBJ1-2
TGCAGTGCCCCCCTACAGGGGCCCGACACCTTC
CSAPLQGPDTF
>TRBV6-5|TRBD1|NA|TRBJ1-2
TGTGCCACGCGACAGGGAGGAGGCTACACCTTC
CATRQGGGYTF
>TRBV20-1|NA|few|TRBJ1-1
TGCAGTGCTAGTTTCAGGGGAAAGGACACTGAAGCTTTCTTT
CSASFRGKDTEAFF
>TRBV6-2/TRBV6-3|TRBD2|once|TRBJ2-3
TGTGCCAGCAGTTACGGAAGGCGGGGGGCCAGGGCAGATACGCAGTATTTT
CASSYGRRGARADTQYF
>TRBV5-1|NA|NA|TRBJ1-1
TGCGCCAGCAGCTCACGCCGGACTTTTACTAGACAGGTGGACACTGAAGCTTTCTTT
CASSSRRTFTRQVDTEAFF
>TRBV11-2|TRBD1|few|TRBJ1-2
TGTGCCAGCAGCTTACAACAGGGGGTCGATAACTATGGCTACACCTTC
CASSLQQGVDNYGYTF
>TRBV20-1|NA|NA|TRBJ1-4
TGCAGTGCTGACGGCTTCCCCAACGAGAATAATGAAAAACTGTTTTTT
CSADGFPNENNEKLFF
>TRBV6-5|NA|NA|TRBJ1-1
TGTGCCAGCAGATCTCTTACAGACAACACTGAAGCTTTCTTT
CASRSLTDNTEAFF
>TRBV20-1|TRBD2|few|TRBJ2-3
TGCAGTGCTAGATTTCCGGGACTAGGCACAGATACGCAGTATTTT
CSARFPGLGTDTQYF
>TRBV4-3|NA|many|TRBJ2-3
TGCGCCAGCAGCCAAGCTAGGCTAGCAGCAGATACGCAGTATTTT
CASSQARLAADTQYF
>TRBV5-1|NA|many|TRBJ1-1
TGCGCCAGCAGCTTGGCCAGGAGGAACACTGAAGCTTTCTTT
CASSLARRNTEAFF
>TRBV27|TRBD1|NA|TRBJ2-7
TGTGCCAGCAGTTTCGCGGGACAGGAGCTCTACGAGCAGTACTTC
CASSFAGQELYEQYF
>TRBV4-2|NA|NA|TRBJ1-2
TGTGCCAGCAGCCAATTTAATAACTATGGCTACACCTTC
CASSQFNNYGYTF
>TRBV12-5|NA|NA|TRBJ2-5
TGTGCTAGTGGTCGGGGGACAGCGCAAGAGACCCAGTACTTC
CASGRGTAQETQYF
>TRBV6-1|NA|once|TRBJ1-4
TGTGCCAGCAGTGAAGCAAGGGACTATAATGCAAAACTGTTTTTT
CASSEARDYNAKLFF
>TRBV3-1|TRBD2|NA|TRBJ2-7
TGTGCCAGCAGCCAAGAATTCGGGACTAGAATGGGCGAGCAGTACTTC
CASSQEFGTRMGEQYF
>TRBV5-1|NA|NA|TRBJ2-3
TGCGCCAGCAGCCCGGGACCCAGGGGAGATACGCAGTATTTT
CASSPGPRGDTQYF
>TRBV29-1|NA|few|TRBJ2-5
TGCAGCGTTGCGTGGGAACAAGAGACCCAGTACTTC
CSVAWEQETQYF
>TRBV6-4|TRBD1|NA|TRBJ2-4
TGTGCCAACGGATTACAGGGGATAGCCAAAAACATTCAGTACTTC
CANGLQGIAKNIQYF
>TRBV11-2|TRBD2|few|TRBJ2-7
TGTGCCAGCAGCTTGCTTAGCGGGGGGTTCAATGAGCAGTACTTC
CASSLLSGGFNEQYF
>TRBV4-3|NA|NA|TRBJ1-2
TGCGCCAGCAGCCAAGAAGGTGATAGGCGGCCCGAAGCTAACTATGGCTACACCTTC
CASSQEGDRRPEANYGYTF
>TRBV30|NA|NA|TRBJ1-1
TGTGCCTGGTTCTCGAGGGGCATAGCGAACACTGAAGCTTTCTTT
CAWFSRGIANTEAFF
>TRBV6-5|NA|NA|TRBJ1-1
TGTGCCAGCAGTTACGCGGCTCGGACAGTCCGCACTGAAGCTTTCTTT
CASSYAARTVRTEAFF
>TRBV27|NA|NA|TRBJ2-7
TGTGCCAGCAGTTTATTAGACAGCCACCGCATCTCCTACAATGAGCAGTACTTC
CASSLLDSHRISYNEQYF
>TRBV7-6|NA|NA|TRBJ2-1
TGTGCCAGCAGCCCCCAGCAGGTCCCTTACAATGAGCAGTTCTTC
CASSPQQVPYNEQFF
>TRBV5-1|NA|NA|TRBJ1-2
TGCGCCAGCAGCTTGGCCCAGGACAACTATGGCTACACCTTC
CASSLAQDNYGYTF
>TRBV10-3|NA|few|TRBJ2-1
TGTGCCATCAGTGCGGGGGCGAATGAGCAGTTCTTC
CAISAGANEQFF
>TRBV7-9|TRBD2|NA|TRBJ2-3
TGTGCCAGCAGCGCGGGACTAGCGGGGGGATTTGATACGCAGTATTTT
CASSAGLAGGFDTQYF
>TRBV20-1|NA|NA|TRBJ1-2
TGCAGTGCTAGAGGCCCAGGGAGTCGCCTAGGCTACACCTTC
CSARGPGSRLGYTF
>TRBV5-1|TRBD2|few|TRBJ2-5
TGCGCCAGCACCATCGCGGGAGTCCAAGAGACCCAGTACTTC
CASTIAGVQETQYF
>TRBV20-1|NA|NA|TRBJ2-5
TGCAGTGCGTGGGCTAGCGATCAAGAGACCCAGTACTTC
CSAWASDQETQYF
>TRBV5-1|NA|few|TRBJ2-5
TGCGCCAGCTCAACAGGGTTCGTGATAGAGACCCAGTACTTC
CASSTGFVIETQYF
>TRBV6-5|NA|few|TRBJ1-5
TGTGCCAGCAGCTTTTCAGGGACTCAGCCCCAGCATTTT
CASSFSGTQPQHF
>TRBV12-3/TRBV12-4|NA|many|TRBJ1-2
TGTGCCAGCAGTTTAGTACGGGGGTCCAACTATGGCTACACCTTC
CASSLVRGSNYGYTF
>TRBV20-1|TRBD1|few|TRBJ1-2
TGCAGTGCTAAACCCCGGGACAGGGGGCTTGACTATGGCTACACCTTC
CSAKPRDRGLDYGYTF
>TRBV6-2/TRBV6-3|NA|NA|TRBJ1-1
TGTGCCAGCAGGCTCAGGGCTCACACTGAAGCTTTCTTT
CASRLRAHTEAFF
>TRBV9|NA|few|TRBJ2-7
TGTGCCAGCACAATTGGGACAACCTACGAGCAGTACTTC
CASTIGTTYEQYF
>TRBV20-1|NA|NA|TRBJ2-5
TGCAGTGCTAGAGTCGGTAGCGAGGAGACCCAGTACTTC
CSARVGSEETQYF
>TRBV6-6|NA|NA|TRBJ2-3
TGTGCCAGCGCCGGGCAGAGCACAGATACGCAGTATTTT
CASAGQSTDTQYF
>TRBV2|TRBD1|many|TRBJ1-2
TGTGCCAGCAGGACGGACAGGGAAGTGAACTACACCTTC
CASRTDREVNYTF
>TRBV7-3|TRBD2|NA|TRBJ2-1
TGTGCCAGCAGCCAGACTAGCGGGATCTACAATGAGCAGTTCTTC
CASSQTSGIYNEQFF
>TRBV7-2|NA|NA|TRBJ2-1
TGTGCCAGCAGCTTAGACCAGGGATGGGAGCAGTTCTTC
CASSLDQGWEQFF
>TRBV20-1|TRBD1|NA|TRBJ1-2
TGCAGTGCTAGAGATGACAGGGAGTGGAATGGCTACACCTTC
CSARDDREWNGYTF
>TRBV28|NA|NA|TRBJ1-2
TGTGCCAGCAGTCAACCCCCGATCTATGGCTACACCTTC
CASSQPPIYGYTF
>TRBV5-1|NA|NA|TRBJ1-1
TGCGCCAGCAGCTTGGCGGGGGGGGTAGCGAACACTGAAGCTTTCTTT
CASSLAGGVANTEAFF
>TRBV20-1|NA|NA|TRBJ1-1
TGCAGTGCTAGCCCGGCACTTAACACTGAAGCTTTCTTT
CSASPALNTEAFF
>TRBV20-1|NA|NA|TRBJ1-6
TGCAGGGCTAGAGACTCGGTCCTCCACTTT
CRARDSVLHF
>TRBV6-5|TRBD1|NA|TRBJ1-2
TGTGCCAGCAGTTACGGGACAGACAACTATGGCTACACCTTC
CASSYGTDNYGYTF
>TRBV6-1|NA|NA|TRBJ2-7
TGTGCCAGCAGTGAAAGGCAGGGCCTATACGAGCAGTACTTC
CASSERQGLYEQYF